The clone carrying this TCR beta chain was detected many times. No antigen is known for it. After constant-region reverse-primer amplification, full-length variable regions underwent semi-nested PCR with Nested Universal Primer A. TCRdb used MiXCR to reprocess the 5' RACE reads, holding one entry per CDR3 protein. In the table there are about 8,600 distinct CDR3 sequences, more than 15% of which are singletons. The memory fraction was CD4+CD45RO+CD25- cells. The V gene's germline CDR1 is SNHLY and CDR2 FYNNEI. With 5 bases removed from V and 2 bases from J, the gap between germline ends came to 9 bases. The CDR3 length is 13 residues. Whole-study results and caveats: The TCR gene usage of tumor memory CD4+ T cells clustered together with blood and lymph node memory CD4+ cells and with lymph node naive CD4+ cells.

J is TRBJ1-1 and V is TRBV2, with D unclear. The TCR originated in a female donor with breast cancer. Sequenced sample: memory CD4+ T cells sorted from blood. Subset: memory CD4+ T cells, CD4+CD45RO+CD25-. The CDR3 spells CASSPPGNTEAFF. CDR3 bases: TGTGCCAGCAGTCCCCCCGGAAACACTGAAGCTTTCTTT.